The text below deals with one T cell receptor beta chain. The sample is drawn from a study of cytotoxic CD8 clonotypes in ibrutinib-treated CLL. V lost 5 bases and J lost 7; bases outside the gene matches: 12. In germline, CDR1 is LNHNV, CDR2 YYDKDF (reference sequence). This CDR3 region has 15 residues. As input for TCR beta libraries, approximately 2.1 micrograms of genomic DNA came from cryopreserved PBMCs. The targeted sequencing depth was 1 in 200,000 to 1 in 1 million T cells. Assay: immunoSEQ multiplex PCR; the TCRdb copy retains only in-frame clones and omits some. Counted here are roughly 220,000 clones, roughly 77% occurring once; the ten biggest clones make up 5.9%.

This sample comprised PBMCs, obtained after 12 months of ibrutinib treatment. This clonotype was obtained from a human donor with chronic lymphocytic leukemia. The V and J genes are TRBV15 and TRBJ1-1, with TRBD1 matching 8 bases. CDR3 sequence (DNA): TGTGCCACCAGCGGCGGGGGGCAGGGGGCAATTGAAGCTTTCTTT. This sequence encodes CATSGGGQGAIEAFF.